Described below is a single T cell receptor (beta chain) sequence and its context. Its antigen remains unidentified. PCR involved 60 Vbeta and 13 Jbeta primers. Some clones are missing from TCRdb's copy, which holds only in-frame ones; the method was immunoSEQ multiplex PCR. Altogether 160,000 or so clones are present, 60% to 85% being singletons, with the ten largest covering around 2%. These data are taken from a study of cytomegalovirus exposure and HLA in healthy donors. CDR1 is MNHEY and CDR2 is SVGAGI in the germline V gene. V trimming: 10 bases; J trimming: 3 bases; junction bases outside the gene matches: 10. The length of the CDR3 is 14 residues. General study results and limits: The authors later found TCR association rates varying by HLA locus, with DRB1 most and HLA-C fewest. Rarity held for most TCR sequences, but there were some public TCRs that occurred in many donors.

The material sequenced was PBMCs. This receptor was taken from a man in his forties or fifties in good health and CMV-seropositive. The rearrangement joins TRBV6-5 to TRBJ2-7, with 9 bases matching TRBD1. This chain's CDR3 is CAIRPPGQGYEQYF. The CDR3 DNA sequence: TGTGCCATCCGACCTCCGGGACAGGGCTACGAGCAGTACTTC.